The clone carrying this T cell receptor (beta chain) has just a few counts. Its antigen is not known. The CDR3 extends over 14 amino acids. Trimming shortened V by 1 base and J by 0 bases, and 7 bases separated the two germline ends. Germline V lookup: CDR1 SGHRS, CDR2 YFSETQ. These data come from a study of T cells after yellow fever vaccination. TCRdb analysed the 5' RACE reads with MiXCR anew, one entry per CDR3 protein. The table shows some 400,000 distinct CDR3 sequences, with 18% occurring only once. Findings and limits, study-wide: Researchers noted that a small share of clonotypes showed up in both CD4 and CD8 compartments.

The TCR originated in a young man who received the YFV17D yellow fever vaccine. The sequencing here drew on PBMCs, taken before the yellow fever booster vaccination. The rearrangement links TRBV5-1 to TRBJ2-5; D is undetermined. The DNA of the CDR3 is TGCGCCAGCAGCTTGCTCAGCGACCAAGAGACCCAGTACTTC. Translated: CASSLLSDQETQYF.